The next 16 T cell receptor beta chains were all read from a single sample in a study of blood T cell repertoires in COVID-19. Produced via immunoSEQ multiplex PCR; TCRdb's table is partial and in-frame only. The table includes about 150,000 clones, approximately 86% detected once. The sequenced sample was peripheral blood. These receptors all stem from a man aged 55 to 70 with COVID-19, enrolled during active disease.

J is TRBJ1-1 and V is TRBV14, with 7 nucleotides matching TRBD1. The CDR3 runs 13 residues. Germline V gives CDR1 SGHDN, CDR2 FVKESK. V shed 3 bases, J shed 3 bases, and the junction held 1 base outside the gene matches. The CDR3 nucleotides are TGTGCCAGCAGCCAGGGACAGCACACTGAAGCTTTCTTT. It yields the protein CASSQGQHTEAFF.

This clone was recorded once. The V and J genes are TRBV18 and TRBJ2-1; D perhaps matches TRBD2 (6 bases). Trimming pared 3 bases from V and 8 bases from J, leaving 14 bases between. CDR3 length: 14 residues. Germline V gives CDR1 KGHSH, CDR2 LQKENI. The DNA for the CDR3 is TGTGCCAGCTCACCCTTTCGGAGGGACGATGAGCAGTTCTTC. Protein sequence: CASSPFRRDDEQFF. Drawing the rest from reference TRBV18 and TRBJ2-1, the complete variable domain is NAGVMQNPRHLVRRRGQEARLRCSPMKGHSHVYWYRQLPEEGLKFMVYLQKENIIDESGMPKERFSAEFPKEGPSILRIQQVVRGDSAAYFCASSPFRRDDEQFFGPGTRLTVL.

CDR3 DNA: TGTGCCAGCAGCTTAAACGACAATCGCTCTGGAAACACCATATATTTT. Its protein is CASSLNDNRSGNTIYF. This chain joins TRBV11-2 and TRBJ1-3, with unresolved D. Germline V lookup: CDR1 SGHAT, CDR2 FQNNGV. The CDR3 spans 16 residues. Trimming took off 2 bases at V and 0 bases at J, with 11 bases between the two ends. Complete variable domain (other parts from reference TRBV11-2 and TRBJ1-3): EAGVAQSPRYKIIEKRQSVAFWCNPISGHATLYWYQQILGQGPKLLIQFQNNGVVDDSQLPKDRFSAERLKGVDSTLKIQPAKLEDSAVYLCASSLNDNRSGNTIYFGEGSWLTVV.

The chain is built from TRBV6-5 and TRBJ2-5, with D tentatively TRBD1 (5 bases). This CDR3 is built from 13 residues. CDR1 and CDR2 (germline): MNHEY, SVGAGI. The ends were cut back, 3 bases at V and 2 bases at J, with 7 bases in the middle. Written as DNA, the CDR3 is TGTGCCAGCAGTTATGGGGCGCAAGAGACCCAGTACTTC. It is translated as CASSYGAQETQYF.

V usage is TRBV6-5 and J usage is TRBJ1-2, with TRBD1 as a possible D gene (5 bases). There are 13 residues in the CDR3. V lost 2 bases to trimming and J lost 8 bases, with 12 bases between them. Germline V gives CDR1 MNHEY, CDR2 SVGAGI. The CDR3: CASSYGQGGGYTF. The CDR3 coding sequence is TGTGCCAGCAGTTACGGGCAGGGAGGGGGCTACACCTTC.

This clone was counted once. The chain is built from TRBV6-2 or TRBV6-3 and TRBJ2-7; 10 positions agree with TRBD2. The CDR3 sequence is 15 residues long. Per the germline V gene, CDR1 is MNHEY and CDR2 is SVGEGT. V lost 2 bases and J lost 7; bases outside the gene matches: 8. CDR3 protein: CASSYPSGSVEEQYF. The DNA of the CDR3 is TGTGCCAGCAGTTACCCTAGCGGGAGTGTGGAAGAGCAGTACTTC.

The rearrangement links TRBV4-3 to TRBJ1-3, with 7 positions matching TRBD1. Germline loops: CDR1 LGHNA, CDR2 YSLEER. Losses at the gene ends were 5 bases for V and 0 bases for J; bases not matched to a gene: 1. This CDR3 region has 14 residues. In DNA form, the CDR3 reads TGCGCCAGCAGCGGACAGGCCTCTGGAAACACCATATATTTT. Translation: CASSGQASGNTIYF.

The V call is TRBV10-3, the J call TRBJ1-6; TRBD1 aligns across 9 bases. Germline lookup yields CDR1 ENHRY and CDR2 SYGVKD. V lost 2 bases and J lost 9; bases outside the gene matches: 5. This CDR3 has 15 amino acids. In DNA, the CDR3 is TGTGCCATCAGTGAGCGGGGACAGGGAGGTTCACCCCTCCACTTT. As protein: CAISERGQGGSPLHF.

Only one count was recorded for this clone. This rearrangement joins TRBV5-1 to TRBJ1-1; D gene uncertain. The CDR3 is made up of 15 amino acids. With 3 bases removed from V and 3 bases from J, the gap between germline ends came to 15 bases. The V gene's germline CDR1 is SGHRS and CDR2 YFSETQ. This CDR3 reads CASSSGGQFYTEAFF. The CDR3, as DNA: TGCGCCAGCAGCTCCGGCGGGCAGTTTTACACTGAAGCTTTCTTT.

This rearrangement joins TRBV9 to TRBJ1-5, with TRBD1 matching over 11 bases. The CDR3 covers 18 residues. J was trimmed by 2 bases and V by 0 bases; bases with no gene match: 7. Germline CDR1 reads SGDLS; CDR2 reads YYNGEE. CDR3 loop: CASSVEGDRGLGNQPQHF. CDR3 DNA: TGTGCCAGCAGCGTAGAGGGGGACAGGGGGTTGGGCAATCAGCCCCAGCATTTT.

V gene TRBV5-4 combines with J gene TRBJ2-7, with unresolved D. Germline-derived CDR1 and CDR2 are SGHNT and YYREEE (reference sequence). This CDR3 has 13 residues. V was shortened by 1 base and J by 0 bases, with 5 bases between the two germline ends. CDR3 sequence reads: CASSLTASYEQYF. DNA of the CDR3: TGTGCCAGCAGCTTGACAGCCTCCTACGAGCAGTACTTC.

This rearrangement joins TRBV27 to TRBJ1-2; D unclear. The ends were cut back, 5 bases at V and 0 bases at J, with 10 bases in the middle. Germline V CDR1 and CDR2: MNHEY, SMNVEV (reference sequence). CDR3 size: 14 residues. CDR3 loop: CASSPRGANYGYTF. The CDR3, as DNA: TGTGCCAGCAGTCCCCGGGGAGCTAACTATGGCTACACCTTC.

The J gene is TRBJ1-1, the V gene TRBV6-5, with D possibly TRBD1 on 5 matching bases. The CDR3 loop spans 13 amino acids. Trimming removed 5 bases from V and 8 bases from J, with 15 bases in between. Per the germline V gene, CDR1 is MNHEY and CDR2 is SVGAGI. The CDR3 spells CASSPDSGREAFF. The CDR3 nucleotides are TGTGCCAGCAGTCCCGACAGTGGAAGGGAAGCTTTCTTT.

This clone has just one count. V is TRBV7-2 and J is TRBJ1-2; 9 nucleotides align to TRBD1. V lost 4 bases, J lost 7 bases, and 7 bases stayed unmatched. Germline loops: CDR1 SGHTA, CDR2 FQGNSA. The CDR3 has 14 amino acids. In DNA form, the CDR3 reads TGTGCCAGCAGCTACGGGACAGGGCAGGGTGGCTACACCTTC. Residues: CASSYGTGQGGYTF.

The V and J genes are TRBV28 and TRBJ1-1; D perhaps matches TRBD1 (5 bases). The CDR3 length is 12 residues. The V gene's germline CDR1 is MDHEN and CDR2 SYDVKM. The V and J ends lost 6 bases and 8 bases respectively, with 13 bases between them. CDR3 in amino acids: CASRRGTGEAFF. For the CDR3, the DNA is TGTGCCAGCAGACGCGGGACTGGGGAAGCTTTCTTT.

V and J are TRBV20-1 and TRBJ2-2, with D possibly being TRBD2 (5 bases). The CDR3 is 16 amino acids. V shed 3 bases and J shed 6 bases, with 20 bases lying between them. In germline, CDR1 is DFQATT, CDR2 SNEGSKA (reference sequence). The CDR3 loop is CSASIPGSRAAGELFF. The CDR3 coding sequence is TGCAGTGCTAGTATCCCGGGATCAAGAGCGGCCGGGGAGCTGTTTTTT.